This T cell receptor beta chain was documented in a study of blood T cell repertoires in COVID-19. Study information: COVID-19 samples from acute and convalescent phases originated in the United States, Italy and Spain.

Enrolled during active infection, Seattle patients were then followed longitudinally. Authors' methods: Reference gene primer amplification gave nucleated cell count estimates. This table comes from immunoSEQ multiplex PCR, and its TCRdb copy is limited to in-frame clones, with some not included. V and J calls and clone size come straight from that table; D and trimming were deduced from the DNA. In the table there are 200,000 or so clones, about 85% of which are singletons. The length of the CDR3 is 13 residues. V dropped 6 bases and J dropped 7; count of bases not matched to a gene: 8. The source material was peripheral blood. The genes are TRBV12-3 or TRBV12-4 and TRBJ2-5; the match to TRBD2 covers 7 bases. This receptor was taken from an elderly woman with COVID-19, enrolled during active disease. The CDR3 DNA sequence: TGTGCCAGCAGGCCGAGCGGGGCGAGGACCCAGTACTTC. Translation: CASRPSGARTQYF.